This entry lists 3 T cell receptor beta chains sequenced from one sample in a study of human T cells and chemical hapten exposure. Time point reported: patch test 1, 2 weeks after DPC sensitization. Treatment reported: therapeutic diphenylcyclopropenone sensitization with weekly scalp DPC. TCRdb re-called the RACE reads with MiXCR, one entry per CDR3 protein. Of tens of thousands of distinct CDR3 sequences listed, 32% are singletons. Sequenced material: whole blood, taken in connection with sensitization to the hapten diphenylcyclopropenone (DPC). All receptors derive from a man aged 40-55 years with alopecia areata. Some clones in this sample may be carry-over from other donors' samples.

This clonotype has only a few counts. V gene TRBV7-8 combines with J gene TRBJ2-1, with 7 bases lining up with TRBD2. The CDR3 covers 16 residues. Per the germline V gene, CDR1 is SGHVS and CDR2 is FQNEAQ. V trimming: 2 bases; J trimming: 8 bases; junction bases outside the gene matches: 12. The CDR3 coding sequence is TGTGCCAGCAGCTTAATGGGGGGGACTCCAGCTGATGAGCAGTTCTTC. Its protein product is CASSLMGGTPADEQFF.

The chain has TRBV6-1 and TRBJ2-2, with 8 nucleotides matching TRBD1. The CDR3 sequence is 15 residues long. Trimming removed 4 bases from V and 8 bases from J; junction bases left unmatched: 9. The germline V gene encodes CDR1 MNHNS and CDR2 SASEGT. CDR3 coding DNA: TGTGCCAGCAGTGTACTCTCCGACAGGGGAGGGGAGCTGTTTTTT. Amino acid sequence: CASSVLSDRGGELFF.

In this sample, this clonotype turned up a few times. The CDR3 loop reads CASSPRVRDTFYEQYF. The CDR3, as DNA: TGTGCCAGCAGCCCTAGAGTCCGAGACACCTTCTACGAGCAGTACTTC. The chain employs TRBV7-8 and TRBJ2-7; D call uncertain. Germline V lookup: CDR1 SGHVS, CDR2 FQNEAQ. The CDR3 runs 16 residues. The germline V and J ends were trimmed by 5 bases and 3 bases, with 20 bases remaining between them.